These 4 T cell receptor beta chains originate from one sample sequenced in a study of EBV T-cell therapy then PD-1 blockade in nasopharyngeal carcinoma. Treatment meaning: AdE1-LMPpoly-expanded autologous EBV-specific T-cell therapy followed by anti-PD-1 nivolumab. Libraries were prepared by immunoSEQ multiplex PCR; TCRdb keeps only in-frame clonotypes and omits some of them. The table lists 20,000 to 25,000 clones, under 90% of them singletons. These receptors' targets are unknown. The sequencing used CD8+ T cells from blood, collected at day -245 from a patient whose treatment included autologous EBV-specific T cells and nivolumab. The receptors were gathered from a middle-aged man with nasopharyngeal carcinoma.

The gene calls are TRBV5-6 and TRBJ2-2; D is ambiguous. Per the germline V gene, CDR1 is SGHDT and CDR2 is YYEEEE. The CDR3 covers 16 residues. With 4 bases removed from V and 0 bases from J, the gap between germline ends came to 13 bases. The CDR3 is CASSPIVTANTGELFF. The CDR3, as DNA: TGTGCCAGCAGCCCGATTGTAACAGCGAACACCGGGGAGCTGTTTTTT.

DNA for the CDR3: TGTGCCAGCAGCAGAGCAGGGGCCTACGAGCAGTACTTC. It specifies CASSRAGAYEQYF. The chain is built from TRBV2 and TRBJ2-7; D is possibly TRBD1 (6 bases). The V end was cut by 6 bases, the J end by 2 bases, with 11 bases between. CDR1 SNHLY and CDR2 FYNNEI come from the germline V gene. CDR3 length: 13 residues.

The table lists this clone with a count of one. This chain uses TRBV4-3 with TRBJ2-6; no clear D. Looked up from germline, CDR1 is LGHNA and CDR2 is YSLEER. V was pared by 0 bases and J by 1 base, with 10 bases between. This CDR3 has 17 residues. Here the CDR3 reads CASSQEVWGSGANVLTF. The CDR3, as DNA: TGCGCCAGCAGCCAAGAAGTGTGGGGTTCTGGGGCCAACGTCCTGACTTTC.

For the CDR3, the DNA is TGTGCCAGCAGCGTAGCCTCCGAGTATGGCTACACCTTC. Translating gives CASSVASEYGYTF. This chain connects TRBV9 to TRBJ1-2; D is ambiguous. This CDR3 contains 13 residues. V was shortened by 0 bases and J by 5 bases, with 8 bases between the two germline ends. Germline V gives CDR1 SGDLS, CDR2 YYNGEE.